The 2 T cell receptor beta chains below were found in one sample sequenced in a study of control samples from healthy donors and cancer patients. Here immunoSEQ multiplex PCR was the method, and the copy in TCRdb shows in-frame clones only, minus some. The repertoire consists of under 450,000 clones, with about 93% occurring once and the leading ten covering 6% to 7%. Sequenced sample: PBMCs. The origin of the receptors is a middle-aged man with head and neck cancer.

The chain joins TRBV28 to TRBJ2-3; maybe TRBD1 (6 bases). The CDR3 has 16 residues. Trimming cost V 5 bases and J 2 bases, with 17 bases left between them. Germline V gene sequence: CDR1 MDHEN, CDR2 SYDVKM. The CDR3 DNA reads as TGTGCCAGCAGTCAAACAGGGTTGGGTTTCACAGATACGCAGTATTTT. Its protein product is CASSQTGLGFTDTQYF.

This clone was counted a single time. The chain combines TRBV29-1 with TRBJ1-4, with TRBD1 matching over 8 bases. The germline V gene encodes CDR1 SQVTM and CDR2 ANQGSEA. The junction had 13 bases not matched to a gene; V was cut back by 7 bases and J by 0 bases. CDR3 length: 17 amino acids. The CDR3 spells CSAGATGDLATNEKLFF. For the CDR3, the DNA is TGCAGCGCGGGAGCGACAGGGGACCTTGCAACTAATGAAAAACTGTTTTTT.